This is a list of T cell receptor beta chains from one sample in a study of shared clonotypes between healthy human individuals. The protocol was immunoSEQ multiplex PCR, while the TCRdb copy is restricted to in-frame clones and leaves out a portion. The sample records roughly 2.5 million clones, about 92% being singletons. Sequences were obtained from naive CD4+ T cells sorted from blood. These receptors all stem from a man between 18 and 29 years old in good health. CDR3s include the opening cysteine and the closing phenylalanine or tryptophan. The D gene is left open where the match is weak. Clone sizes are given selectively: once, few, many, or a class where the clone is expanded.

cdr3_length	d_call	v_call	j_call	clone_size	cdr3_nt	cdr3_aa
13	-	TRBV7-7	TRBJ1-2	-	TGTGCTAGCAGCTGGGCAGGGAACTATGGCTACACCTTC	CASSWAGNYGYTF
16	TRBD2	TRBV7-8	TRBJ2-7	-	TGTGCCAGCAGCTTACCGAGACTAGCGGGGAAGCACGAGCAGTACTTC	CASSLPRLAGKHEQYF
17	-	TRBV27	TRBJ2-7	-	TGTGCCAGCAGTTTAAGGTCCGAACCAACCTACTCCTACGAGCAGTACTTC	CASSLRSEPTYSYEQYF
11	-	TRBV20-1	TRBJ1-1	-	TGCAGTGCGACGGTGAACACTGAAGCTTTCTTT	CSATVNTEAFF
15	TRBD1	TRBV5-1	TRBJ2-7	-	TGCGCCAGCACACCAGGGACAGCAGGAACCTACGAGCAGTACTTC	CASTPGTAGTYEQYF
15	-	TRBV19	TRBJ2-1	-	TGTGCCAGTAGTATATTCCAGGGCTCCTACAATGAGCAGTTCTTC	CASSIFQGSYNEQFF
12	-	TRBV5-4	TRBJ2-1	-	TGTGCCAGCAGCAATACTAATAATGAGCAGTTCTTC	CASSNTNNEQFF
14	-	TRBV30	TRBJ2-3	-	TGTGCCTGGAGTGTCAGGGGAGCTTTAGATACGCAGTATTTT	CAWSVRGALDTQYF
18	TRBD1	TRBV7-9	TRBJ1-4	-	TGTGCCAGCAGCACAAGACAGGGTAGTTTGGCAACTAATGAAAAACTGTTTTTT	CASSTRQGSLATNEKLFF
15	TRBD2	TRBV11-2	TRBJ2-1	-	TGTGCCTCCAGCTTAATAGCGGGCAATTACAATGAGCAGTTCTTC	CASSLIAGNYNEQFF
14	-	TRBV10-1	TRBJ2-5	once	TGCGCCAGCAGTGAGTCGGGGGTCCAAGAGACCCAGTACTTC	CASSESGVQETQYF
15	TRBD1	TRBV7-9	TRBJ1-4	-	TGTGCCAGCAGCTTAGGACAGGGGAAAGGTGAAAAACTGTTTTTT	CASSLGQGKGEKLFF
14	-	TRBV6-6	TRBJ2-7	-	TGTGCCAGCAGTCTAGAAAAACTAACCTACGAGCAGTACTTC	CASSLEKLTYEQYF
14	TRBD1	TRBV6-1	TRBJ1-1	-	TGTGCCAGCAGTGCCGGGACAGCGAACACTGAAGCTTTCTTT	CASSAGTANTEAFF
17	-	TRBV18	TRBJ2-3	-	TGTGCCAGCTCCCTCCTTGAGGGGCTCTCTAGCACAGATACGCAGTATTTT	CASSLLEGLSSTDTQYF
12	-	TRBV27	TRBJ1-1	-	TGTGCCAGCAGATTTGGGGGGACTGAAGCTTTCTTT	CASRFGGTEAFF
17	TRBD2	TRBV4-1	TRBJ2-5	-	TGCGCCAGCAGCCAAAATGTCCTAGCGGGAGGGCCGAAGACCCAGTACTTC	CASSQNVLAGGPKTQYF
14	-	TRBV6-5	TRBJ2-7	-	TGTGCCAGCAGGCCCCCGATCGGACTCCACGAGCAGTACTTC	CASRPPIGLHEQYF
10	-	TRBV6-5	TRBJ2-7	once	TGTGCCAGCAGTTCGTCAGGGAAGTACTTC	CASSSSGKYF
13	-	TRBV19	TRBJ1-4	-	TGTGCCAGTAGACAGGCAAGACGTGAAAAACTGTTTTTT	CASRQARREKLFF
17	TRBD1	TRBV5-1	TRBJ1-2	-	TGCGCCAGCAGCGAAGGAATCGGGGGACAGACTAACTATGGCTACACCTTC	CASSEGIGGQTNYGYTF
15	TRBD2	TRBV29-1	TRBJ2-3	once	TGCAGCGTTGATTACTCGGGGGGGGCCCCAGATACGCAGTATTTT	CSVDYSGGAPDTQYF
14	TRBD1	TRBV6-1	TRBJ1-2	-	TGTGCCAGCAGTGAAGGAACAGGGGGAGATGGCTACACCTTC	CASSEGTGGDGYTF
16	-	TRBV6-6	TRBJ1-6	-	TGTGCCAGCAGTACTTCACAGGGAAAAGGGGATTCACCCCTCCACTTT	CASSTSQGKGDSPLHF
14	-	TRBV6-5	TRBJ2-2	-	TGTGCCAGCAGTTACTCTGGCCCGCCCGGGGAGCTGTTTTTT	CASSYSGPPGELFF
13	-	TRBV18	TRBJ1-2	-	TGTGCCAGCTCACCTGCCAGCAACTATGGCTACACCTTC	CASSPASNYGYTF
16	TRBD2	TRBV7-2	TRBJ2-1	-	TGTGCCAGCAGCCCGTTGTCGGGGGGGTTGGGAAATGAGCAGTTCTTC	CASSPLSGGLGNEQFF
14	TRBD2	TRBV6-1	TRBJ2-5	-	TGTGCCAGCAGTGATACTAGCGAGGCAGAGACCCAGTACTTC	CASSDTSEAETQYF